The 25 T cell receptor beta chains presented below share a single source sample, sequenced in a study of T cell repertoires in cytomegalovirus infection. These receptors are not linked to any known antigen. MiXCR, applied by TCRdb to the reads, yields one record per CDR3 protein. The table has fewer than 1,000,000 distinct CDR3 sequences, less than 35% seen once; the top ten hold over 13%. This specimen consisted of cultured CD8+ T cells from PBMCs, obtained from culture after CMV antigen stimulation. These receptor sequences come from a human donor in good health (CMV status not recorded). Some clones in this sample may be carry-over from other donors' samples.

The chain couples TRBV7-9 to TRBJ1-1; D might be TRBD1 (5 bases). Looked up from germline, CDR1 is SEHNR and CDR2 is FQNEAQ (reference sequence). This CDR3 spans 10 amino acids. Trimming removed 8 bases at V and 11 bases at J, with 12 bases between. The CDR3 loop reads CASGVRGAFF. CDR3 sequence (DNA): TGTGCCAGCGGCGTACGGGGGGCTTTCTTT.

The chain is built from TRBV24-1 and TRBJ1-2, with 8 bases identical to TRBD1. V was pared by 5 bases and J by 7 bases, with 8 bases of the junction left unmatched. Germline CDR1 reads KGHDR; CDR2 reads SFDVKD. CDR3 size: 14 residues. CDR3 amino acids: CATSAATGEGGYTF. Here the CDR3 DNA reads TGTGCCACCAGTGCCGCGACAGGGGAAGGTGGCTACACCTTC.

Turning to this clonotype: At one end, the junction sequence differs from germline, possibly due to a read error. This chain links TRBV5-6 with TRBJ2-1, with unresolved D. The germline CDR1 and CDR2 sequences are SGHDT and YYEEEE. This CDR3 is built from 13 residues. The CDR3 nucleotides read TGTGCCAGCAGCTTGGGACATATCAATGAGCTGTTCTTC. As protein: CASSLGHINELFF.

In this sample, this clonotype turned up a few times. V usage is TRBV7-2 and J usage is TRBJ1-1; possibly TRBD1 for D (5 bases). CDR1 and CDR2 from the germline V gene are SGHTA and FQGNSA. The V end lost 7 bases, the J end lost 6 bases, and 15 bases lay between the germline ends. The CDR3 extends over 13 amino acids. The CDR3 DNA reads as TGTGCCAGCATCCTGGACAACTCGGCTGAAGCTTTCTTT. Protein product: CASILDNSAEAFF.

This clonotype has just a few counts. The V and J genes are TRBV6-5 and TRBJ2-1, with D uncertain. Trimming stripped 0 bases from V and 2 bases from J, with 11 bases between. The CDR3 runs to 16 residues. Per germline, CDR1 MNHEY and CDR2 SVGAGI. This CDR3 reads CASSYSGIGAYNEQFF. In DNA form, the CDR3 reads TGTGCCAGCAGTTACTCGGGGATTGGCGCCTACAATGAGCAGTTCTTC.

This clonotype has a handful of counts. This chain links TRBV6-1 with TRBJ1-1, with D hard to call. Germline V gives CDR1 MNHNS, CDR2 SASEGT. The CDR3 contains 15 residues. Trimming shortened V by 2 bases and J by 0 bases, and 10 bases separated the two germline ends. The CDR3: CASSESRVMNTEAFF. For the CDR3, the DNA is TGTGCCAGCAGTGAATCTAGGGTCATGAACACTGAAGCTTTCTTT.

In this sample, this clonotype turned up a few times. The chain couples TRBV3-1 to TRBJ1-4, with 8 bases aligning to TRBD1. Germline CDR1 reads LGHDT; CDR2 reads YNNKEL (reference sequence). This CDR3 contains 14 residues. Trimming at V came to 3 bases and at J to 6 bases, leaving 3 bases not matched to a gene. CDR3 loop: CASSQTGEYEKLFF. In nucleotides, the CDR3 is TGTGCCAGCAGCCAGACAGGGGAGTATGAAAAACTGTTTTTT.

This CDR3 is CAVLGQFGGYTF. The CDR3 coding sequence is TGTGCCGTTCTCGGACAGTTCGGGGGCTACACCTTC. This chain joins TRBV2 and TRBJ1-2, with D perhaps matching TRBD1 (6 bases). The CDR3 consists of 12 residues. The germline V gene encodes CDR1 SNHLY and CDR2 FYNNEI. The ends were cut back, 11 bases at V and 8 bases at J, with 18 bases in the middle.

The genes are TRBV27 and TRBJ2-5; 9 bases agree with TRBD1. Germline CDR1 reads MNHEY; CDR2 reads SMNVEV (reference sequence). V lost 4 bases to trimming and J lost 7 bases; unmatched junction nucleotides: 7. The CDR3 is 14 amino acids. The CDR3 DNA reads TGTGCCAGCAGTTCCCAACAGGGGGCTGGGACCCAGTACTTC. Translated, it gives CASSSQQGAGTQYF.

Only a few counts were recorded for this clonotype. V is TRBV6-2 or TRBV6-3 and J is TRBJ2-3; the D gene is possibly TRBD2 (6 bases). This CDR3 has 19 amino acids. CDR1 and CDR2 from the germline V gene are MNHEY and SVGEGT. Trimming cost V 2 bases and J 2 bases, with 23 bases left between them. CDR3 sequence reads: CASSYERNASGRPTDTQYF. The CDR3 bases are TGTGCCAGCAGTTACGAAAGAAACGCGTCGGGGAGGCCCACAGATACGCAGTATTTT.

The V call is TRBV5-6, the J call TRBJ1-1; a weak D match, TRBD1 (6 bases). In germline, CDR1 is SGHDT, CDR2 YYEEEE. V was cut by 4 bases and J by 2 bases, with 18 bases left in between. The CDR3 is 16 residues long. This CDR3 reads CASSPWRGDQNTEAFF. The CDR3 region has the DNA TGTGCCAGCAGCCCTTGGAGGGGGGACCAAAACACTGAAGCTTTCTTT.

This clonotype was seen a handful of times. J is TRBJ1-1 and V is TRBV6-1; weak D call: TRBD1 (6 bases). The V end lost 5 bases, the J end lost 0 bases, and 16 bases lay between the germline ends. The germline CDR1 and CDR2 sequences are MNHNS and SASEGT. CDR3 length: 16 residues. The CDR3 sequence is CASSYAGGAMNTEAFF. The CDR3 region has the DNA TGTGCCAGCAGTTATGCCGGGGGGGCAATGAACACTGAAGCTTTCTTT.

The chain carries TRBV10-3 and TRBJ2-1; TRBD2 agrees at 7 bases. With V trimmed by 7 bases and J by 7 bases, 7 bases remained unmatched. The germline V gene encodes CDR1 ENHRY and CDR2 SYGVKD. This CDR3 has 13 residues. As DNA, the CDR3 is TGTGCCATCAAGGTGGCGGGGGATAATGAGCAGTTCTTC. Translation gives CAIKVAGDNEQFF.

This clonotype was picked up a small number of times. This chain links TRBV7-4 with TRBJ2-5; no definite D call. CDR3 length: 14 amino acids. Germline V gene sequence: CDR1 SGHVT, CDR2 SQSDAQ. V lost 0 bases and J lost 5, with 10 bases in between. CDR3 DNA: TGTGCCAGCAGCTTAGCGGGGAAAGGGGAGACCCAGTACTTC. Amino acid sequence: CASSLAGKGETQYF.

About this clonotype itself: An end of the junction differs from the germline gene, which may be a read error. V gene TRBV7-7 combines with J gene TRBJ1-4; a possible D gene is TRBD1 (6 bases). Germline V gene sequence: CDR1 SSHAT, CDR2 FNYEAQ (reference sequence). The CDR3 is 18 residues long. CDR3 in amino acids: CASSSKTGRRATNEKLFF. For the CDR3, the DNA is TGTGCTAGCAGCTCCAAGACAGGTCGGAGGGCAACTAATGAAAAACTGTTTTTT.

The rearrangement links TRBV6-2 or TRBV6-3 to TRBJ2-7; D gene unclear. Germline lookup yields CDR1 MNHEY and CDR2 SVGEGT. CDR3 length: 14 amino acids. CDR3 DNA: TGTGCCAACAGTTACCCCCCAGGCAGCTACGAGCAGTACGTC. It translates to CANSYPPGSYEQYV.

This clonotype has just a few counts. CDR3 sequence (DNA): TGTGCCAGCAGTGAACAGGGGCCCCTCTATGGCTACACCTTC. Protein sequence: CASSEQGPLYGYTF. The chain recombines TRBV2 with TRBJ1-2; tentative D call: TRBD1 (6 bases). CDR1 is SNHLY, CDR2 FYNNEI, per germline. V lost 2 bases, J lost 4 bases, and 11 bases lay in between. The CDR3 contains 14 residues.

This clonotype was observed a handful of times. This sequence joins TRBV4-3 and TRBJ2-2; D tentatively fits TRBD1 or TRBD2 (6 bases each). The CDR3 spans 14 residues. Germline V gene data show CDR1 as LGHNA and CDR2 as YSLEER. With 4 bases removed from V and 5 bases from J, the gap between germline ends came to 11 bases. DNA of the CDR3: TGCGCCAGCAGCCGGGGGGCTCAGACCGGGGAGCTGTTTTTT. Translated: CASSRGAQTGELFF.

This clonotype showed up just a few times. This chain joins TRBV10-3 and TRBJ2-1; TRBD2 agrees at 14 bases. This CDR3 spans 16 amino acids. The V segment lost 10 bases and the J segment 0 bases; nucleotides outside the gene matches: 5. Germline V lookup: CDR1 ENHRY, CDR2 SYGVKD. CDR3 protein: CATLGLAGDSYNEQFF. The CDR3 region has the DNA TGTGCCACCCTGGGACTAGCGGGGGACTCCTACAATGAGCAGTTCTTC.

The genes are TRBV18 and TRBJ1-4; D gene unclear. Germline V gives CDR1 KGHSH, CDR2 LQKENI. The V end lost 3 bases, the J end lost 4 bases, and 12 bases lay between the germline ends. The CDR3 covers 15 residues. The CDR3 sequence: CASSPPVGHNEKLFF. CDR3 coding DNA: TGTGCCAGCTCACCTCCCGTAGGTCATAATGAAAAACTGTTTTTT.

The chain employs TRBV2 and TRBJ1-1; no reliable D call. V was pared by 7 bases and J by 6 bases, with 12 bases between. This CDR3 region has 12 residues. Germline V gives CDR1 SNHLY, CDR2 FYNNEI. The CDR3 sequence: CASIDDLAEAFF. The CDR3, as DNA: TGTGCCAGCATAGACGACTTAGCTGAAGCTTTCTTT.

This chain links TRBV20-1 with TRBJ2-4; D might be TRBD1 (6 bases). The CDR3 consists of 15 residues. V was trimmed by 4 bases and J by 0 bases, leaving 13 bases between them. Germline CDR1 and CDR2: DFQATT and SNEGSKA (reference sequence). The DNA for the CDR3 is TGCAGTGCTATCCCCAGGGGAAGAGCCAAAAACATTCAGTACTTC. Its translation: CSAIPRGRAKNIQYF.

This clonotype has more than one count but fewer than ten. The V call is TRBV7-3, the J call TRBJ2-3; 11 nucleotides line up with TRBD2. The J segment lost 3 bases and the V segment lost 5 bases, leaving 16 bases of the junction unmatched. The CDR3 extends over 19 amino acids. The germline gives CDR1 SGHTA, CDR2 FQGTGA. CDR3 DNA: TGTGCCAGCAGCCTTGGGATAGCGGGGGGGCCGGGGACTACAGATACGCAGTATTTT. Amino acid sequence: CASSLGIAGGPGTTDTQYF.

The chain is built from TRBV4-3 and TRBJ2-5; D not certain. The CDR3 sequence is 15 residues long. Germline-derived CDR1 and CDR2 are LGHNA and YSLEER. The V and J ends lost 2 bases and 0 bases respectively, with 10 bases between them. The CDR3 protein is CASSQSRADQETQYF. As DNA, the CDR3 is TGCGCCAGCAGCCAAAGTAGGGCAGACCAAGAGACCCAGTACTTC.

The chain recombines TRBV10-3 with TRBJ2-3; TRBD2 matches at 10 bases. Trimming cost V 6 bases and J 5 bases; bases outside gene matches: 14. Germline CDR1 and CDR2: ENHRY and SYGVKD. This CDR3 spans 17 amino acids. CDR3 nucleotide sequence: TGTGCCATCAGAGGGGCTAGCGGGGGACATCCGGGAGATACGCAGTATTTT. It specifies CAIRGASGGHPGDTQYF.